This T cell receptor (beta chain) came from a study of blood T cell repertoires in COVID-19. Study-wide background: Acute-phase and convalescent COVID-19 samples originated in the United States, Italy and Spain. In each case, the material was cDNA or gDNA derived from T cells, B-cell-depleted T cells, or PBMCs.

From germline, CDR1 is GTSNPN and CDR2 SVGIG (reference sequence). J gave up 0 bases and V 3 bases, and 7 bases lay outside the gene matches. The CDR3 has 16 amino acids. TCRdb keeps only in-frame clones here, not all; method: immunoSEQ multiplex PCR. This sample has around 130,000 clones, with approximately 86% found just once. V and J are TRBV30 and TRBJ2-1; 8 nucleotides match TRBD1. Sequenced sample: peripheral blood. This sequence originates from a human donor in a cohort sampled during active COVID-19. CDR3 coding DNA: TGTGCCTGGAGAGCTGGACAGGGCAGCTCCTACAATGAGCAGTTCTTC. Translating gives CAWRAGQGSSYNEQFF.